These T cell receptor beta chains were read from a single sample in a study of T cell responses to AZD1222 COVID-19 vaccine. Produced via immunoSEQ multiplex PCR; TCRdb's table is partial and in-frame only. This sample has under 200,000 clones, with about 90% found just once. The material sequenced was peripheral blood, taken 28 days after the second AZD1222 dose. These receptor sequences come from an adult who received the AZD1222 COVID-19 vaccine. Each CDR3 is given with its conserved first and last residue. The D gene is left open where the match is weak. Expanded clones are given a class, and other clones once, few, many or no size at all.

V gene: TRBV7-9; clone size: -; D gene: -; J gene: TRBJ1-1; CDR3 protein: CASSYGHQNTEAFF; CDR3 DNA: TGTGCCAGCAGTTACGGACACCAGAACACTGAAGCTTTCTTT
V gene: TRBV4-3; clone size: -; D gene: -; J gene: TRBJ2-1; CDR3 protein: CASSQDREAEQFF; CDR3 DNA: TGCGCCAGCAGCCAAGATCGAGAGGCCGAGCAGTTCTTC
V gene: TRBV3-1/TRBV3-2; clone size: -; D gene: TRBD1; J gene: TRBJ1-5; CDR3 protein: CASSQDRRNQPQHF; CDR3 DNA: TGTGCCAGCAGCCAGGACAGGAGAAATCAGCCCCAGCATTTT
V gene: TRBV3-1/TRBV3-2; clone size: -; D gene: -; J gene: TRBJ2-1; CDR3 protein: CASSQAGRYNEQFF; CDR3 DNA: TGTGCCAGCAGCCAAGCTGGCAGGTACAATGAGCAGTTCTTC
V gene: TRBV28; clone size: once; D gene: -; J gene: TRBJ1-4; CDR3 protein: CASSSWGEKLFF; CDR3 DNA: TGTGCCAGCAGTTCATGGGGTGAAAAACTGTTTTTT
V gene: TRBV18; clone size: -; D gene: -; J gene: TRBJ1-3; CDR3 protein: CASSPLDTSSGNTIYF; CDR3 DNA: TGTGCCAGCTCACCGTTAGACACCTCCTCTGGAAACACCATATATTTT
V gene: TRBV27; clone size: -; D gene: -; J gene: TRBJ2-2; CDR3 protein: CASSFEGTGELFF; CDR3 DNA: TGTGCCAGCAGTTTTGAGGGCACCGGGGAGCTGTTTTTT
V gene: TRBV25-1; clone size: -; D gene: -; J gene: TRBJ1-2; CDR3 protein: CASSEYGATGAGGYTF; CDR3 DNA: TGTGCCAGCAGTGAATATGGCGCAACGGGGGCAGGGGGCTACACCTTC
V gene: TRBV4-1; clone size: -; D gene: -; J gene: TRBJ2-2; CDR3 protein: CASTPSSGPGTGELFF; CDR3 DNA: TGCGCCAGCACCCCTAGTTCCGGTCCGGGAACCGGGGAGCTGTTTTTT
V gene: TRBV5-4; clone size: -; D gene: -; J gene: TRBJ2-7; CDR3 protein: CASSSTGTEQYF; CDR3 DNA: TGTGCCAGCAGCTCGACAGGGACTGAGCAGTACTTC
V gene: TRBV6-2/TRBV6-3; clone size: -; D gene: -; J gene: TRBJ1-1; CDR3 protein: CASSYSRAVGKPEAFF; CDR3 DNA: TGTGCCAGCAGTTACTCGAGAGCCGTCGGTAAGCCTGAAGCTTTCTTT
V gene: TRBV19; clone size: -; D gene: -; J gene: TRBJ2-1; CDR3 protein: CASRRATLGNEQFF; CDR3 DNA: TGTGCCAGCCGTAGGGCGACTTTAGGCAATGAGCAGTTCTTC
V gene: TRBV6-5; clone size: -; D gene: -; J gene: TRBJ2-7; CDR3 protein: CASSYSPENIYEQYF; CDR3 DNA: TGTGCCAGCAGTTACTCACCTGAGAACATCTACGAGCAGTACTTC
V gene: TRBV20-1; clone size: -; D gene: -; J gene: TRBJ2-7; CDR3 protein: CSARTSEQYF; CDR3 DNA: TGCAGTGCTAGAACCTCAGAGCAGTACTTC
V gene: TRBV7-2; clone size: -; D gene: -; J gene: TRBJ2-2; CDR3 protein: CASSLVGGSHTGELFF; CDR3 DNA: TGTGCCAGCAGCTTAGTCGGTGGCTCTCACACCGGGGAGCTGTTTTTT
V gene: TRBV19; clone size: -; D gene: TRBD2; J gene: TRBJ2-3; CDR3 protein: CASSIRGLAGGTDTQYF; CDR3 DNA: TGTGCCAGTAGTATCCGGGGACTAGCGGGGGGCACAGATACGCAGTATTTT
V gene: TRBV28; clone size: -; D gene: -; J gene: TRBJ2-1; CDR3 protein: CASSFQGKQFF; CDR3 DNA: TGTGCCAGCAGTTTTCAGGGAAAGCAGTTCTTC
V gene: TRBV7-9; clone size: -; D gene: -; J gene: TRBJ1-2; CDR3 protein: CASSSTWLTDYGYTF; CDR3 DNA: TGTGCCAGCAGTTCGACATGGTTAACGGACTATGGCTACACCTTC
V gene: TRBV5-1; clone size: -; D gene: -; J gene: TRBJ1-2; CDR3 protein: CASSSSGPGGYGYTF; CDR3 DNA: TGCGCCAGCAGCTCTTCAGGCCCCGGGGGCTATGGCTACACCTTC
V gene: TRBV4-1; clone size: once; D gene: TRBD1; J gene: TRBJ1-1; CDR3 protein: CASSQDPQGATEAFF; CDR3 DNA: TGCGCCAGCAGCCAAGATCCCCAGGGGGCGACTGAAGCTTTCTTT
V gene: TRBV15; clone size: -; D gene: -; J gene: TRBJ2-7; CDR3 protein: CATRGHRDDEQYF; CDR3 DNA: TGTGCCACCAGGGGACACAGGGACGACGAGCAGTACTTC
V gene: TRBV7-9; clone size: once; D gene: -; J gene: TRBJ2-3; CDR3 protein: CASSPASLGTDTQYF; CDR3 DNA: TGTGCCAGCAGCCCTGCCAGCCTCGGCACGGATACGCAGTATTTT
V gene: TRBV27; clone size: -; D gene: -; J gene: TRBJ1-2; CDR3 protein: CASGLGGPGSYTF; CDR3 DNA: TGTGCCAGCGGACTAGGGGGGCCAGGTAGCTACACCTTC
V gene: TRBV19; clone size: -; D gene: -; J gene: TRBJ1-1; CDR3 protein: CASAPTGTAEAFF; CDR3 DNA: TGTGCCAGTGCTCCGACAGGAACTGCTGAAGCTTTCTTT
V gene: TRBV28; clone size: -; D gene: -; J gene: TRBJ1-1; CDR3 protein: CATAPPLPNTEAFF; CDR3 DNA: TGTGCCACAGCCCCTCCACTACCGAACACTGAAGCTTTCTTT
V gene: TRBV7-9; clone size: -; D gene: TRBD1; J gene: TRBJ2-7; CDR3 protein: CASSFPLRTGAYEQYF; CDR3 DNA: TGTGCCAGCAGCTTCCCCCTTAGGACAGGGGCCTACGAGCAGTACTTC
V gene: TRBV4-1; clone size: -; D gene: TRBD1; J gene: TRBJ1-3; CDR3 protein: CASSRDRGQGNTIYF; CDR3 DNA: TGCGCCAGCAGCCGAGACAGGGGGCAAGGAAACACCATATATTTT
V gene: TRBV5-1; clone size: -; D gene: -; J gene: TRBJ1-1; CDR3 protein: CASSWGRRNTEAFF; CDR3 DNA: TGCGCCAGCAGCTGGGGACGGAGGAACACTGAAGCTTTCTTT
V gene: TRBV13; clone size: -; D gene: TRBD2; J gene: TRBJ2-3; CDR3 protein: CASSLAGGPADTQYF; CDR3 DNA: TGTGCCAGCAGCTTAGCGGGAGGGCCCGCAGATACGCAGTATTTT
V gene: TRBV3-1/TRBV3-2; clone size: -; D gene: -; J gene: TRBJ1-1; CDR3 protein: CASSQGGAEAFF; CDR3 DNA: TGTGCCAGCAGCCAAGGGGGAGCTGAAGCTTTCTTT
V gene: TRBV5-1; clone size: -; D gene: -; J gene: TRBJ2-7; CDR3 protein: CASSLALSGEQYF; CDR3 DNA: TGCGCCAGCAGCTTGGCCCTCTCTGGGGAGCAGTACTTC
V gene: TRBV20-1; clone size: -; D gene: -; J gene: TRBJ2-7; CDR3 protein: CSANLAYEQYF; CDR3 DNA: TGCAGTGCCAATCTGGCTTACGAGCAGTACTTC
V gene: TRBV3-1/TRBV3-2; clone size: -; D gene: TRBD1; J gene: TRBJ1-3; CDR3 protein: CASSLISGTGSGNTIYF; CDR3 DNA: TGTGCCAGCAGCCTTATATCCGGGACAGGGTCTGGAAACACCATATATTTT
V gene: TRBV5-4; clone size: -; D gene: -; J gene: TRBJ1-2; CDR3 protein: CASSLEGILKGGYTF; CDR3 DNA: TGTGCCAGCAGCTTGGAAGGGATCCTGAAGGGCGGCTACACCTTC
V gene: TRBV25-1; clone size: -; D gene: -; J gene: TRBJ1-1; CDR3 protein: CASSEYRGKDTEAFF; CDR3 DNA: TGTGCCAGCAGTGAATATAGAGGGAAGGACACTGAAGCTTTCTTT
V gene: TRBV7-9; clone size: -; D gene: -; J gene: TRBJ1-1; CDR3 protein: CASSLLWNTEAFF; CDR3 DNA: TGTGCCAGCAGCTTATTGTGGAACACTGAAGCTTTCTTT
V gene: TRBV21-1; clone size: -; D gene: -; J gene: TRBJ2-7; CDR3 protein: CASSKVRDSGYEQYF; CDR3 DNA: TGTGCCAGCAGCAAGGTTCGGGACAGCGGATACGAGCAGTACTTC